Described below is a single T cell receptor (beta chain) sequence and its context. Per the original methods: Amplification of reference gene primers provided the estimated nucleated cell counts. Repertoires were generated with immunoSEQ multiplex PCR, while TCRdb's copy carries only in-frame clones and drops some. That table furnishes V, J and clone size, whereas the DNA furnished D and trimming. The data hold 83,000 or so clones, with roughly 78% observed a single time. The data were obtained in a study of blood T cell repertoires in COVID-19. Study-wide context: The United States, Italy and Spain were the sources of the acute and convalescent COVID-19 samples.

There are 16 residues in the CDR3. V dropped 3 bases and J dropped 3 bases, with 15 bases sitting between them. Germline lookup yields CDR1 MDHEN and CDR2 SYDVKM. This receptor was identified in a human donor in a cohort sampled during active COVID-19. The V and J genes are TRBV28 and TRBJ1-5; no clear D gene. Material for sequencing was peripheral blood. The CDR3 spells CASSFRSNNINQPQHF. The DNA for the CDR3 is TGTGCCAGCAGTTTTCGCAGTAATAATATCAATCAGCCCCAGCATTTT.